These 2 T cell receptor beta chains came from one sample sequenced in a study of cytotoxic CD8 clonotypes in ibrutinib-treated CLL. TCRdb's copy holds only in-frame clones and misses some; the assay was immunoSEQ multiplex PCR. The data show 150,000 to 250,000 clones, with roughly 72% seen just once and roughly 13% held by the top ten. The starting material was PBMCs, obtained after 24 months of ibrutinib treatment. The source of these receptors is a human donor with chronic lymphocytic leukemia.

V gene TRBV9 combines with J gene TRBJ2-7; the match to TRBD2 covers 10 bases. V shed 4 bases and J 2 bases; nucleotides not matched to a gene: 12. Per the germline V gene, CDR1 is SGDLS and CDR2 is YYNGEE. CDR3 length equals 17 residues. CDR3 DNA: TGTGCCAGCAGCTCGGACCGAACTAGCGGGATCCCCTACGAGCAGTACTTC. Its translation is CASSSDRTSGIPYEQYF.

The rearrangement joins TRBV18 to TRBJ2-7; no reliable D call. CDR3 length equals 12 residues. The V gene's germline CDR1 is KGHSH and CDR2 LQKENI. The V gene lost 3 bases and the J gene lost 4 bases, with 7 bases spanning the gap. The DNA for the CDR3 is TGTGCCAGCTCACCCTGGGGTTACGAGCAGTACTTC. Translation: CASSPWGYEQYF. Full variable domain (outside the CDR3, taken from reference TRBV18 and TRBJ2-7): NAGVMQNPRHLVRRRGQEARLRCSPMKGHSHVYWYRQLPEEGLKFMVYLQKENIIDESGMPKERFSAEFPKEGPSILRIQQVVRGDSAAYFCASSPWGYEQYFGPGTRLTVT.